The next 27 T cell receptor beta chains were all read from a single sample in a study of T cell responses to AZD1222 COVID-19 vaccine. Some clones are missing from TCRdb's copy, which holds only in-frame ones; the method was immunoSEQ multiplex PCR. The table includes 95,000 to 150,000 clones, approximately 85% detected once. The material sequenced was peripheral blood, taken on day 0 of AZD1222 vaccination. The receptors here all came from an adult in good health.

V usage is TRBV6-1 and J usage is TRBJ2-6, with a possible D match to TRBD2 (7 bases). Trimming took 6 bases from V and 0 from J, leaving 21 bases between them. This CDR3 has 19 amino acids. Germline V lookup: CDR1 MNHNS, CDR2 SASEGT. CDR3 sequence reads: CASRERGGGLPSGANVLTF. CDR3 in DNA: TGTGCCAGCAGGGAACGGGGCGGGGGCCTCCCCTCTGGGGCCAACGTCCTGACTTTC.

V is TRBV19 and J is TRBJ1-3; D is uncertain. The V gene lost 11 bases and the J gene lost 3 bases, with 14 bases spanning the gap. From germline, CDR1 is LNHDA and CDR2 SQIVND (reference sequence). This CDR3 is built from 13 residues. The CDR3 bases are TGTGCCGGCTCTTACTCCAATGGAAACACCATATATTTT. Translated: CAGSYSNGNTIYF.

The gene calls are TRBV6-1 and TRBJ1-4; a weak D match, TRBD1 (6 bases). V shed 4 bases and J shed 7 bases, with 19 bases lying between them. CDR1 and CDR2 (germline): MNHNS, SASEGT. The CDR3 runs 16 residues. CDR3 in amino acids: CASSAGTGTRGEKLFF. CDR3 nucleotide sequence: TGTGCCAGCAGTGCCGGAACAGGGACCCGGGGTGAAAAACTGTTTTTT.

The chain joins TRBV5-6 to TRBJ1-3, with D uncertain. The ends were cut back, 2 bases at V and 2 bases at J, with 8 bases in the middle. The CDR3 length is 14 residues. Germline loops: CDR1 SGHDT, CDR2 YYEEEE. CDR3 coding DNA: TGTGCCAGCAGCTTTCAGACTCCTGGAAACACCATATATTTT. Translated, it gives CASSFQTPGNTIYF.

V is TRBV11-2 and J is TRBJ1-5; D gene ambiguous. CDR3 size: 13 residues. The V gene's germline CDR1 is SGHAT and CDR2 FQNNGV. The V end was cut by 0 bases, the J end by 3 bases, with 3 bases between. CDR3 amino acids: CASSLDNNQPQHF. The CDR3, as DNA: TGTGCCAGCAGCTTAGATAACAATCAGCCCCAGCATTTT.

V is TRBV19 and J is TRBJ2-3; 10 bases are a match to TRBD2. CDR1 and CDR2 from the germline V gene are LNHDA and SQIVND (reference sequence). The CDR3 has 17 residues. V lost 6 bases, J lost 0 bases, and 9 bases stayed unmatched. CDR3 loop: CASSLAGAGTSTDTQYF. DNA of the CDR3: TGTGCCAGTAGCCTAGCGGGGGCGGGCACTAGCACAGATACGCAGTATTTT.

CDR3 in amino acids: CASSATYTGELFF. The DNA for the CDR3 is TGTGCCAGCAGCGCGACATACACCGGGGAGCTGTTTTTT. The chain is built from TRBV7-3 and TRBJ2-2; no definite D call. This CDR3 spans 13 amino acids. Trimming removed 5 bases at V and 3 bases at J, with 7 bases between. CDR1 and CDR2 from the germline V gene are SGHTA and FQGTGA.

This chain links TRBV7-9 with TRBJ2-6; D gene ambiguous. The germline gives CDR1 SEHNR, CDR2 FQNEAQ (reference sequence). The CDR3 contains 14 residues. Trimming removed 5 bases from V and 2 bases from J, with 7 bases in between. The CDR3 reads CASSPRPGANVLTF. CDR3 sequence (DNA): TGTGCCAGCAGCCCCCGCCCTGGGGCCAACGTCCTGACTTTC.

The chain links TRBV7-2 to TRBJ1-3, with a weak D call TRBD1 (5 bases). Trimming shortened V by 1 base and J by 2 bases, and 9 bases separated the two germline ends. The CDR3 sequence is 15 residues long. In germline, CDR1 is SGHTA, CDR2 FQGNSA. The CDR3 is CASSLVQAAGNTIYF. CDR3 coding DNA: TGTGCCAGCAGCTTAGTACAGGCGGCTGGAAACACCATATATTTT.

The chain combines TRBV25-1 with TRBJ1-1, with 8 bases aligning to TRBD1. The germline V gene has CDR1 MGHDK and CDR2 SYGVNS. CDR3 length: 15 amino acids. Trimming took 3 bases from V and 3 from J; bases not matched to a gene: 6. The CDR3 coding sequence is TGTGCCAGCAGTGACATAACAGGGGGAGACACTGAAGCTTTCTTT. This sequence encodes CASSDITGGDTEAFF.

The rearrangement links TRBV19 to TRBJ2-3, with unresolved D. This CDR3 region has 13 residues. V lost 7 bases, J lost 1 base, and 9 bases lay in between. Germline V gene lookup returns CDR1 LNHDA and CDR2 SQIVND (reference sequence). The CDR3 DNA reads TGTGCCAGTACCAGAACGGGCACAGATACGCAGTATTTT. It specifies CASTRTGTDTQYF.

This rearrangement joins TRBV18 to TRBJ1-1; a weak D match, TRBD1 (5 bases). The germline V and J ends were trimmed by 6 bases and 0 bases, with 11 bases remaining between them. The CDR3 runs to 14 residues. Germline V gives CDR1 KGHSH, CDR2 LQKENI. The CDR3: CASSPKGLNTEAFF. In DNA form, the CDR3 reads TGTGCCAGCTCGCCTAAGGGGCTGAACACTGAAGCTTTCTTT.

The rearrangement uses TRBV12-3 or TRBV12-4 and TRBJ1-3, with unresolved D. The V and J ends lost 5 bases and 4 bases respectively, with 6 bases between them. CDR3 length equals 12 residues. The CDR3 region has the DNA TGTGCCAGCAGTCCCGAGGGAAACACCATATATTTT. Translating it yields CASSPEGNTIYF.

V and J are TRBV7-2 and TRBJ1-2; 9 bases match TRBD1. The junction had 10 bases not matched to a gene; V was cut back by 4 bases and J by 10 bases. This CDR3 has 14 amino acids. CDR1 SGHTA and CDR2 FQGNSA come from the germline V gene. The CDR3 bases are TGTGCCAGCAGCTCGACCGGGACAGGGACGGACTACACCTTC. Translated: CASSSTGTGTDYTF.

This clone was observed at least ten times. The chain recombines TRBV7-9 with TRBJ1-5, with TRBD1 matching over 9 bases. Germline V CDR1 and CDR2: SEHNR, FQNEAQ (reference sequence). With V trimmed by 5 bases and J by 9 bases, 8 bases remained unmatched. The CDR3 totals 14 residues. The CDR3 sequence is CASSPSGQGTPQHF. CDR3 nucleotide sequence: TGTGCCAGCAGCCCATCGGGACAGGGAACGCCCCAGCATTTT.

This sequence joins TRBV7-2 and TRBJ2-7; 10 bases align to TRBD1. V trimming: 1 base; J trimming: 4 bases; junction bases outside the gene matches: 4. The CDR3 is made up of 15 amino acids. Germline assignment: CDR1 SGHTA and CDR2 FQGNSA. As DNA, the CDR3 is TGTGCCAGCAGCTTAGATAGACAGGGGGCATACGAGCAGTACTTC. Its protein product is CASSLDRQGAYEQYF.

This chain connects TRBV3-1 (or the pseudogene TRBV3-2) to TRBJ2-3, with TRBD2 matching 13 bases. The V gene's germline CDR1 is LGHDT and CDR2 YNNKEL (reference sequence). V dropped 3 bases and J dropped 2; count of bases not matched to a gene: 2. The CDR3 extends over 16 amino acids. The CDR3 spells CASSQTSGGPTDTQYF. In DNA, the CDR3 is TGTGCCAGCAGCCAGACTAGCGGGGGGCCCACAGATACGCAGTATTTT.

The table lists this clone with a few counts. The rearrangement uses TRBV19 and TRBJ1-5, with 7 bases aligning to TRBD1. Germline assignment: CDR1 LNHDA and CDR2 SQIVND (reference sequence). The CDR3 runs to 18 residues. J lost 2 bases, V lost 6 bases, and 16 bases had no gene match. CDR3 sequence (DNA): TGTGCCAGTAGCCCACATCCCGGGACAGTAATTGGCAATCAGCCCCAGCATTTT. This sequence encodes CASSPHPGTVIGNQPQHF.

The chain links TRBV3-1 (or the pseudogene TRBV3-2) to TRBJ2-2; 7 bases are a match to TRBD2. After removal of 1 base from V and 5 bases from J, the junction contained 4 bases not matched to a gene. This CDR3 comprises 15 residues. Per the germline V gene, CDR1 is LGHDT and CDR2 is YNNKEL (reference sequence). CDR3: CASSQGGGKTGELFF. The CDR3 bases are TGTGCCAGCAGCCAAGGCGGGGGAAAGACCGGGGAGCTGTTTTTT.

The chain employs TRBV6-5 and TRBJ1-1; 7 positions match TRBD1. The junction had 5 bases not matched to a gene; V was cut back by 6 bases and J by 4 bases. CDR3 length: 13 amino acids. Germline assignment: CDR1 MNHEY and CDR2 SVGAGI. CDR3 sequence: CASRRQGATEAFF. CDR3 sequence (DNA): TGTGCCAGCAGACGACAGGGTGCCACTGAAGCTTTCTTT.

The chain couples TRBV6-5 to TRBJ2-1, with D possibly matching TRBD2 (5 bases). Germline assignment: CDR1 MNHEY and CDR2 SVGAGI. Deletions cut 4 bases from V and 12 bases from J, with 16 bases between. The CDR3 spans 13 residues. The CDR3 region is CASSFEGGTLQFF. CDR3 nucleotides: TGTGCCAGCAGTTTTGAGGGCGGTACCCTGCAGTTCTTC.

The gene calls are TRBV11-2 and TRBJ2-1; possibly TRBD2 for D (6 bases). Trimming removed 2 bases from V and 7 bases from J, with 9 bases in between. In germline, CDR1 is SGHAT, CDR2 FQNNGV. The CDR3 contains 13 residues. The CDR3 DNA reads as TGTGCCAGCAGCTTATTGACTAGGAATGAGCAGTTCTTC. Translating it yields CASSLLTRNEQFF.

The chain employs TRBV5-1 and TRBJ2-7; 11 bases map to TRBD2. With V trimmed by 4 bases and J by 4 bases, 19 bases remained unmatched. The CDR3 extends over 19 amino acids. CDR1 and CDR2 (germline): SGHRS, YFSETQ. CDR3 coding DNA: TGCGCCAGCAGCCCCCCCCACATAGCGGGGGGGACTCTCTCGTACGAGCAGTACTTC. Encoded protein: CASSPPHIAGGTLSYEQYF.

V is TRBV12-3 or TRBV12-4 and J is TRBJ1-1; D ambiguous. CDR3 length: 12 residues. V lost 2 bases to trimming and J lost 6 bases, with 7 bases between them. Here the CDR3 reads CASSLNSAEAFF. CDR3 DNA: TGTGCCAGCAGTTTAAATTCTGCTGAAGCTTTCTTT.

The CDR3 loop reads CAIRGLEKLFF. DNA for the CDR3: TGTGCCATACGAGGGTTGGAAAAACTGTTTTTT. The rearrangement links TRBV30 to TRBJ1-4, with unresolved D. V lost 8 bases to trimming and J lost 8 bases, with 12 bases between them. From germline, CDR1 is GTSNPN and CDR2 SVGIG (reference sequence). CDR3 size: 11 residues.

This clone was recorded a few times. The chain is built from TRBV28 and TRBJ1-1; tentatively, D is TRBD1 (5 bases). This CDR3 has 14 amino acids. CDR1 is MDHEN and CDR2 is SYDVKM in the germline V gene. Trimming left V 5 bases short and J 3 bases short, with 13 bases between. This CDR3 reads CASSGDGLYTEAFF. CDR3 nucleotide sequence: TGTGCCAGCAGTGGGGACGGACTTTACACTGAAGCTTTCTTT.

The chain employs TRBV3-1 (or the pseudogene TRBV3-2) and TRBJ1-3; TRBD1 might be the D (6 bases). The CDR3 has 14 residues. V lost 4 bases to trimming and J lost 3 bases, with 10 bases between them. Germline CDR1 reads LGHDT; CDR2 reads YNNKEL (reference sequence). The CDR3 DNA is TGTGCCAGCAGCCTCCGGACAGATGGAAACACCATATATTTT. As protein: CASSLRTDGNTIYF.